This T cell receptor (beta chain) was sequenced in a study of shared clonotypes between healthy human individuals. In the naive CD8 group, cells lacked CD45RO and were positively selected for CCR7, so terminally differentiated effector memory CD45RA+ cells were left out. This clone turned up a few times. Sequencing was performed with immunoSEQ multiplex PCR; in TCRdb, only in-frame clones are kept and a portion is missing. Among about 580,000 clones, 95% to 98% were seen once, and the ten largest hold less than 0.35%. CDR1 is MNHNY and CDR2 is SVGAGI in the germline V gene (reference sequence). V lost 4 bases to trimming and J lost 0 bases, with 10 bases between them. The CDR3 length is 15 residues.

The TCR sequence derives from a man in his thirties or forties in good health. The chain carries TRBV6-6 and TRBJ1-5, with a possible D match to TRBD1 (6 bases). Sequences were obtained from naive CD8+ T cells sorted from blood. The CDR3 region is CASSWTVDSNQPQHF. The CDR3, as DNA: TGTGCCAGCAGTTGGACAGTGGATAGCAATCAGCCCCAGCATTTT.